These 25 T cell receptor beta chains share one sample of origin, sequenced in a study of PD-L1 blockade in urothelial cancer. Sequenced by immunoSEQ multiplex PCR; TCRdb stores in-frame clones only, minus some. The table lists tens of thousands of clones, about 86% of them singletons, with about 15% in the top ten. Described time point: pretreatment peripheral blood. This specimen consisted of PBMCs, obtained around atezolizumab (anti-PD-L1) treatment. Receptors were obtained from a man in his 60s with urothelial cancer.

The CDR3 bases are TGTGCCAGCAGCCCTTACAGATCAGGGGCCAACGTCCTGACTTTC. This sequence encodes CASSPYRSGANVLTF. The chain recombines TRBV6-5 with TRBJ2-6; D remains ambiguous. With 6 bases removed from V and 4 bases from J, the gap between germline ends came to 13 bases. The CDR3 contains 15 residues. The V gene's germline CDR1 is MNHEY and CDR2 SVGAGI.

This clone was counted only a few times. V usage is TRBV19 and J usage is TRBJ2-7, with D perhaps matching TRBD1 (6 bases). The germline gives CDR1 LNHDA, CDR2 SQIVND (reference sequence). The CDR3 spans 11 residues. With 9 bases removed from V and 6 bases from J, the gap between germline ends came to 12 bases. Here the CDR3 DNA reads TGTGCCAGCTCAGGGGTGTCCGAGCAGTACTTC. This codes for CASSGVSEQYF.

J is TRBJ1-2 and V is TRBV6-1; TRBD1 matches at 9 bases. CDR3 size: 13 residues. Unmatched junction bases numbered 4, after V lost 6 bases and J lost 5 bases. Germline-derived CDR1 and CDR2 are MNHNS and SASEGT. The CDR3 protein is CASRAGTGYGYTF. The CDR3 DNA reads TGTGCCAGCAGAGCCGGGACAGGGTATGGCTACACCTTC.

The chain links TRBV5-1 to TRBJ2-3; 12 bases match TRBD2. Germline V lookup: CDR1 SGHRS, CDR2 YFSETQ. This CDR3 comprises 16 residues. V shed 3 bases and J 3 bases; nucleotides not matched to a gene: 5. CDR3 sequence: CASSSMTSGGTDTQYF. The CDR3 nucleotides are TGCGCCAGCAGCTCAATGACTAGCGGGGGAACAGATACGCAGTATTTT.

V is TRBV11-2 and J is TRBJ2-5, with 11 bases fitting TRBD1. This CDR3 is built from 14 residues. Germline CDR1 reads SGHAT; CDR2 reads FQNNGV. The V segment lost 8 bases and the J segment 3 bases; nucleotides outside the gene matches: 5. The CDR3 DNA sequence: TGTGCCAGCGGAGGGACAGGGGGGAAAGAGACCCAGTACTTC. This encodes CASGGTGGKETQYF.

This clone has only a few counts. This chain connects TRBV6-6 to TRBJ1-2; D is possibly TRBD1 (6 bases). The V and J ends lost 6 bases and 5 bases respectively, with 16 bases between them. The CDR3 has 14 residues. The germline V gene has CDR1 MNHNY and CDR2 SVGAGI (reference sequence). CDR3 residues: CASSLTGSRYGYTF. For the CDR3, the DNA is TGTGCCAGCAGCCTCACAGGGTCCAGATATGGCTACACCTTC.

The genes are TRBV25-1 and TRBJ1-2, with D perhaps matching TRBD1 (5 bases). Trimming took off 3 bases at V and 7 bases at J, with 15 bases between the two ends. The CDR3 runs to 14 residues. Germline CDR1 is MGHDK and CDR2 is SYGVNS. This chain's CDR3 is CASSEQGLLGGYTF. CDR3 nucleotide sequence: TGTGCCAGCAGTGAGCAGGGCCTCCTGGGTGGCTACACCTTC.

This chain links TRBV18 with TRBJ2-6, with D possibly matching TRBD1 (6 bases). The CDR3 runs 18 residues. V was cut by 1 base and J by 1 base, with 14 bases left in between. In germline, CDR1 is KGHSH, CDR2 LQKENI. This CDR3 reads CASSPRTVTVSGANVLTF. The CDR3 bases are TGTGCCAGCTCACCACGGACAGTCACCGTATCTGGGGCCAACGTCCTGACTTTC.

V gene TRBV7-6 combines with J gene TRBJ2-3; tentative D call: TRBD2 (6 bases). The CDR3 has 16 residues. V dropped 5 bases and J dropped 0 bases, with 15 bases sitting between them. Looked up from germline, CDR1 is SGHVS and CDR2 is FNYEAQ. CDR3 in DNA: TGTGCCAGCAGCCCTCGAGCGGAGGGTAGCACAGATACGCAGTATTTT. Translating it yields CASSPRAEGSTDTQYF.

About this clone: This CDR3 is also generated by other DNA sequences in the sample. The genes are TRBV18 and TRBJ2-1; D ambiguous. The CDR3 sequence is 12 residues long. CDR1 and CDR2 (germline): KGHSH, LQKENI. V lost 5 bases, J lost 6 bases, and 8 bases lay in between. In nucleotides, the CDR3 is TGTGCCAGCTCAGAAAACAGCAATGAGCAGTTCTTC. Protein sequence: CASSENSNEQFF.

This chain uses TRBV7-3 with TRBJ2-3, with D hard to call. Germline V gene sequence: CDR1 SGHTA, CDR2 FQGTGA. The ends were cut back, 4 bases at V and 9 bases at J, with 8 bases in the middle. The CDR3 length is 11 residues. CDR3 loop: CASSSGGTQYF. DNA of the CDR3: TGTGCCAGCAGCTCAGGTGGGACGCAGTATTTT.

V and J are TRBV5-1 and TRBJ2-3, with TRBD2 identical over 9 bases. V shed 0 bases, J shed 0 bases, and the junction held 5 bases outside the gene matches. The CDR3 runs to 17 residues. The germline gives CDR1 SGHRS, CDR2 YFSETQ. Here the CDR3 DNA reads TGCGCCAGCAGCTTGGGCTTGCGGGGGGGTAGCACAGATACGCAGTATTTT. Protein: CASSLGLRGGSTDTQYF.

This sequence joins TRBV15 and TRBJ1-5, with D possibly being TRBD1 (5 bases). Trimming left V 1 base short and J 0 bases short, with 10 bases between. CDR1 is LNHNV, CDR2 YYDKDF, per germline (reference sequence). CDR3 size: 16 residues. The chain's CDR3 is CATSRVDRHSNQPQHF. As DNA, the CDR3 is TGTGCCACCAGCAGAGTCGACAGACATAGCAATCAGCCCCAGCATTTT.

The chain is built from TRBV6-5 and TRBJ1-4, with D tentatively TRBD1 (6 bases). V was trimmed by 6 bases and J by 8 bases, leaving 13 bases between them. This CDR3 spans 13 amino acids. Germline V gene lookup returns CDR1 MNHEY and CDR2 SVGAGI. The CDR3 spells CASSQGNREKLFF. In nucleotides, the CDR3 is TGTGCCAGCAGCCAGGGGAACAGAGAAAAACTGTTTTTT.

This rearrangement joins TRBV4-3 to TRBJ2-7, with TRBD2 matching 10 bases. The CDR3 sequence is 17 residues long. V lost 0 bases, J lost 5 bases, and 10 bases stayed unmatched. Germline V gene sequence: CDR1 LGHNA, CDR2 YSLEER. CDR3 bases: TGCGCCAGCAGCCAAGATACTAGCGGGGCTACGAGGGACGAGCAGTACTTC. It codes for CASSQDTSGATRDEQYF.

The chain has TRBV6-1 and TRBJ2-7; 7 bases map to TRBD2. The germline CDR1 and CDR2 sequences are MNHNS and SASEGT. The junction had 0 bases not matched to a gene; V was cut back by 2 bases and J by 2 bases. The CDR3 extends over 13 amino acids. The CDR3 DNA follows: TGTGCCAGCAGTGAACGGGGGGCCTACGAGCAGTACTTC. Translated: CASSERGAYEQYF.

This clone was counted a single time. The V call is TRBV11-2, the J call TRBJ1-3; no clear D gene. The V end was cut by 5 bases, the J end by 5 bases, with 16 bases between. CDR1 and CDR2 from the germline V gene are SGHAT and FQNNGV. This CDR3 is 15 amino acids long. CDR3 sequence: CASSQNRPARNTIYF. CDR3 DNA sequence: TGTGCCAGCAGCCAAAATCGCCCTGCGAGAAACACCATATATTTT.

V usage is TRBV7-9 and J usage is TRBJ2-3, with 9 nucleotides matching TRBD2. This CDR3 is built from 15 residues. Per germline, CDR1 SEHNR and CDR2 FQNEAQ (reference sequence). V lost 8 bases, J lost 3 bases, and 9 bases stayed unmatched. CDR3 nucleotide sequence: TGTGCCAGCGCCTGGGGTAGCGGGGGAACAGATACGCAGTATTTT. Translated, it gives CASAWGSGGTDTQYF.

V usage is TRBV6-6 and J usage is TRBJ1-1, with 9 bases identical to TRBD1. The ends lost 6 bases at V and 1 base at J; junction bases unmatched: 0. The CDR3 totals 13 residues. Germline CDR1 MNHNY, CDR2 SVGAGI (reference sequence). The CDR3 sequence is CASRTGGNTEAFF. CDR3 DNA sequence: TGTGCCAGCAGGACAGGGGGGAACACTGAAGCTTTCTTT.

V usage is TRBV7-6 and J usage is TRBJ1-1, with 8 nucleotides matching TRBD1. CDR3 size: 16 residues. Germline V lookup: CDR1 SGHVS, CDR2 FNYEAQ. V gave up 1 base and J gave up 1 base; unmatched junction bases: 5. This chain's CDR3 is CASSLGQGRGNTEAFF. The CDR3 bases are TGTGCCAGCAGCTTAGGACAGGGGAGAGGGAACACTGAAGCTTTCTTT.

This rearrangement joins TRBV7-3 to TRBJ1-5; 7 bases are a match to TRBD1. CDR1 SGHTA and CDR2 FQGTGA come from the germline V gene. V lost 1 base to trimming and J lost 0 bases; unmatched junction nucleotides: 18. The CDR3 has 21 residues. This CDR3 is CASSLSNERVRGKYSNQPQHF. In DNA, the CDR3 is TGTGCCAGCAGCTTAAGCAATGAAAGGGTCAGGGGGAAGTATAGCAATCAGCCCCAGCATTTT.

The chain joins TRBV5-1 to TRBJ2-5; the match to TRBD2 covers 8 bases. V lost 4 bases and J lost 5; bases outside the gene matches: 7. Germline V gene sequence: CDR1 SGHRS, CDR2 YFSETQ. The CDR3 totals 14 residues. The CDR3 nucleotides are TGCGCCAGCAGCATACGGACTAGCTTGGAGACCCAGTACTTC. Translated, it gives CASSIRTSLETQYF.

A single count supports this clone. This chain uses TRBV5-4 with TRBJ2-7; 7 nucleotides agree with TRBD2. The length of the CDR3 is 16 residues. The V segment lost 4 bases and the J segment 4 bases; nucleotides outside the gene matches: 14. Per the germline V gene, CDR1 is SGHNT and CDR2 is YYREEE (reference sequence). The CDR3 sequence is CASSPFSGGGSYEQYF. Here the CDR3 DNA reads TGTGCCAGCAGCCCCTTTTCGGGCGGGGGATCGTACGAGCAGTACTTC. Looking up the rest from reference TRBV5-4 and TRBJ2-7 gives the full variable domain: ETGVTQSPTHLIKTRGQQVTLRCSSQSGHNTVSWYQQALGQGPQFIFQYYREEENGRGNFPPRFSGLQFPNYSSELNVNALELDDSALYLCASSPFSGGGSYEQYFGPGTRLTVT.

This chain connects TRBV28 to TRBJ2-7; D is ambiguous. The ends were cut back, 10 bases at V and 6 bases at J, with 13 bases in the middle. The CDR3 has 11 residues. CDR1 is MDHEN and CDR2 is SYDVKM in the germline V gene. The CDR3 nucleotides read TGTGCCACCCTTCAACTTCCCGAGCAGTACTTC. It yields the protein CATLQLPEQYF.

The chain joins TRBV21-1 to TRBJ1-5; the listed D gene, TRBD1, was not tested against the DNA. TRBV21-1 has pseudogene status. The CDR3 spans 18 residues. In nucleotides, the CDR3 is TGTGCCAGCAGCAAAGCGGTGGGGCCCGCCAGTAGCAATCAGCCCCAGCATTTT. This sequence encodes CASSKAVGPASSNQPQHF.